This record concerns one T cell receptor (beta chain) sequence. No cognate antigen has been identified for it. No qualities accompany the bases; no much larger clone lies one base away. In the prospective study, participants were roughly 18 to 95 years old, resided in under 30 geographic areas of the United States, and were enrolled through a virtual design. To assign participants to cohorts, the prospective study relied on clinical history that participants themselves reported in a screening survey and a study questionnaire. Recovered participants in ImmuneRACE Cohort 3 were defined by two consecutive negative NP/OP PCR tests, clearance by a healthcare professional, or resolution of symptoms. Each participant in the prospective study had whole blood, serum and a nasopharyngeal or oropharyngeal swab collected by mobile phlebotomists. Prospective study participants could optionally give additional blood draws and questionnaires over an approximately two-month period. Before DNA extraction, blood samples from the prospective study were shipped at room temperature or frozen.

TCRbeta CDR3 regions were amplified from genomic DNA using the immunoSEQ Assay, a bias-controlled multiplex PCR. The paper's data handling went like this. The number of nucleated cells in each sample was estimated by amplification of reference gene primers within the assay. Sequence reads were collapsed and filtered to measure the absolute abundance of every unique TCRbeta CDR3 rearrangement. For each sample, productive Simpson clonality was calculated as the square root of Simpson's diversity index over productive rearrangements. The table was pulled from immuneACCESS by TCRdb, which kept in-frame rearrangements only. Such tables lose some clones; where checked, under half of the loss comes from unresolved V genes, and the rest has no known cause. V and J calls and clone size are copied from that table; D and trimming were computed from the DNA. Here the sample has 110,000 to 150,000 clones; 78% occur a single time. Around 6% of the sample comes from the top ten.

This record belongs to a study of blood T cell repertoires in COVID-19 (TCRdb year 2020). Broadly, across the study: Collaborator samples came from the United States, Italy and Spain and covered acute and convalescent phases of COVID-19. The prospective study material was composed of cDNA or gDNA derived from T cells, B-cell-depleted T cells, or PBMCs. Deeply sampled blood TCRbeta repertoires from subjects exposed to, actively infected with, or recovered from COVID-19 were included in the dataset. The repertoires were released in a freely available public database meant as a resource for research on the immune response to SARS-CoV-2. Samples were obtained from the ongoing ImmuneRACE study (first 160 participants) and from 1,254 subjects provided by 6 global collaborators. Sample metadata almost always included a de-identified subject ID, COVID-19 status, age in years and sex. Where HLA class I and class II types were available, the types were taken from metadata supplied by the sample provider, not from assay-based typing.

The full study reports these points: How much clinical and demographic metadata was included differed by source and by participant, and the metadata was provided uncurated.

The CDR3, cysteine through phenylalanine, is 17 amino acids long. The entry retains the CDR3 DNA only, 51 bases that are in frame from base 1. According to the germline V gene, CDR1 reads MDHEN and CDR2 reads SYDVKM. V lost 7 bases and J lost 0 bases, and the count of bases not matched to a germline gene is 9. Sequences were obtained from PBMCs or T cells enriched from blood (not recorded which). The chain couples TRBV28 to TRBJ1-5, with TRBD1 identical over 10 junction bases. The receptor was isolated from a woman aged 50 to 65 who had recovered from COVID-19. CDR3 region: CASTHPGTGDSNQPQHF. Read as DNA, the sequence is TGTGCCAGCACCCACCCCGGGACAGGGGATAGCAATCAGCCCCAGCATTTT.